The entry below gives a single T cell receptor beta chain sequence along with its context. The antigen is not known. At one end the junction does not follow the germline gene, possibly because of a read error. The sample originates from a study of human T cells and chemical hapten exposure. Across the study: Patch tests delivered 0.01% DPC to the upper back and were evaluated at 6 days. Per-sample TCR yields varied mainly from small pooled library volume differences. Study-wide results and limits: The donors suffered from alopecia, so their immune response may not match that of healthy people.

TCRdb analysed the RACE reads with MiXCR anew, one entry per CDR3 protein. The table has about 81,000 distinct CDR3 sequences, about 6.8% seen once. Germline CDR1 and CDR2: LGHDT and YNNKEL (reference sequence). There are 13 residues in the CDR3. Time point given: patch test 1, 2 weeks after DPC sensitization. The treatment was: therapeutic diphenylcyclopropenone sensitization with weekly scalp DPC. The V gene is TRBV3-1, the J gene TRBJ2-3, with D possibly TRBD2 on 5 matching bases. The sequence was obtained from a woman aged 25 to 45 with alopecia areata. Some clones in this sample may be carry-over from other donors' samples. The specimen was whole blood, collected in connection with sensitization to the hapten diphenylcyclopropenone (DPC). CDR3 sequence: CASSQGDTDSQYF. The DNA of the CDR3 is TGTGCCAGCAGCCAGGGAGACACAGATTCGCAGTATTTT.